A single T cell receptor (beta chain) is shown here with its context. Its antigen is as yet unknown. These data belong to a study of post-analysis software for immune sequencing data. General study findings and limits: Controls showed lower frequencies than patients for five TRBV segments, and TRBV5-6, TRBV5-1 and TRBV20-1 were among these.

Sequencing libraries made from TCR beta cDNA carried unique molecular identifiers. T cells numbering about 0.85 to 10 million gave rise to some 520,000 cDNA molecules. Via MiXCR, TCRdb re-called the PCR reads, giving one row per CDR3 protein. The table lists some 500,000 distinct CDR3 sequences, over 35% of them singletons. With 4 bases clipped from V and 1 base from J, the junction kept 12 bases outside the gene matches. This CDR3 is 17 amino acids long. Germline assignment: CDR1 SGHDT and CDR2 YYEEEE. This receptor was identified in a girl aged 5 to 17 with multiple sclerosis. Sequenced sample: blood. The chain links TRBV5-6 to TRBJ2-3; 7 bases agree with TRBD2. The CDR3 sequence is CASSPNPRLAGTDTQYF. CDR3 DNA: TGTGCCAGCAGCCCCAACCCTAGACTAGCAGGCACAGATACGCAGTATTTT.